This T cell receptor beta chain was captured by sequencing in a study of shared clonotypes between healthy human individuals. Study details: Three CD4 naive, three CD4 memory, two CD8 naive and one CD8 memory plate were used per donor. Whole-study findings and limits: The study generally estimated greater richness for naive than memory subsets.

CDR1 and CDR2 (germline): LGHNA, YSLEER. The V end lost 0 bases, the J end lost 9 bases, and 15 bases lay between the germline ends. The CDR3 spans 15 residues. The table came from immunoSEQ multiplex PCR; TCRdb's copy has only in-frame clones and leaves some out. The table shows approximately 1,500,000 clones, with roughly 95% occurring only once. On this clone: Its target is unknown.

The sequenced sample was naive CD4+ T cells sorted from blood. Subset in this sample: CD45RA+ positively selected. This chain links TRBV4-3 with TRBJ1-5; D may be TRBD1 (5 bases). The sequence derives from a man aged 25 to 40 in good health. The CDR3: CASSQDTGGGRPQHF. The CDR3 DNA is TGCGCCAGCAGCCAAGATACCGGGGGGGGTAGGCCCCAGCATTTT.